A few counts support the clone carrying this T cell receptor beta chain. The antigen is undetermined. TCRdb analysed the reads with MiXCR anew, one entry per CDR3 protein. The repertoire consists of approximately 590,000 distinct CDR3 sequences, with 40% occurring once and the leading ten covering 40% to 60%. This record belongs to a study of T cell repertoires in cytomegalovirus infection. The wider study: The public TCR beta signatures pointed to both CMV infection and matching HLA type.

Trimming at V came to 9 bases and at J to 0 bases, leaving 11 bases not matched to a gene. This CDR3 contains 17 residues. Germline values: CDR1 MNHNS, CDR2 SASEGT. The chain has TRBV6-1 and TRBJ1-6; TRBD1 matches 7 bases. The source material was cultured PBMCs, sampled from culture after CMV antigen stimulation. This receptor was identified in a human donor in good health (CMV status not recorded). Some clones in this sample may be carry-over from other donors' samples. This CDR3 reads CASFPGTASSYNSPLHF. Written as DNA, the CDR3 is TGTGCCAGTTTCCCCGGGACAGCGAGCTCCTATAATTCACCCCTCCACTTT.